This T cell receptor beta chain was captured by sequencing in a study of blood T cell repertoires in COVID-19. Whole-study context: The samples span acute and convalescent COVID-19 from the United States, Italy and Spain.

As originally analysed: How many nucleated cells were present was estimated from reference gene primer amplification. The repertoire was sequenced with immunoSEQ multiplex PCR; TCRdb's copy has only in-frame clones and lacks some. Clonal size and the V and J genes are those of that table, whereas D and trimming came from the DNA. The sample has approximately 130,000 clones; just under 80% are singletons. This clone appeared a single time. Per germline, CDR1 DFQATT and CDR2 SNEGSKA (reference sequence). Trimming shortened V by 3 bases and J by 2 bases, and 11 bases separated the two germline ends. This CDR3 comprises 13 residues.

The chain couples TRBV20-1 to TRBJ2-7, with D possibly being TRBD1 (6 bases). The receptor's source is a human donor in a cohort sampled during active COVID-19. What was sequenced was peripheral blood. CDR3 sequence: CSASGGYPYEQYF. CDR3 sequence (DNA): TGCAGTGCTAGTGGGGGCTATCCCTACGAGCAGTACTTC.